A single sample gave rise to the 11 T cell receptor beta chains below, sequenced in a study of tissue T cells after allogeneic stem cell transplantation. The sample's time point: mouse harvest day 7 after allogeneic transplant. Mouse grafts combined 10^7 T-cell-depleted bone marrow cells with 10^6 splenic CD5+ T cells. Profiled with immunoSEQ multiplex PCR; TCRdb holds only in-frame clones, not every one. The sample has roughly 10,000 clones, approximately 38% seen once. Sequencing input: skin. All receptors derive from a female BALB/c mouse given C57BL/6 T cells with graft-versus-host disease after an allogeneic hematopoietic cell transplant.

This clone was detected only a few times. Gene names follow the mouse nomenclature. The sequence runs out 1 residue before the end of the CDR3; the remainder is reconstructed from the germline J gene. The chain carries TRBV13-1 and TRBJ2-5, with 10 bases aligning to TRBD2. CDR3 length equals 15 residues. The germline CDR1 and CDR2 sequences are NSHNY and SYGAGN. V was clipped by 3 bases and J by 3 bases; unmatched bases: 4. The sequenced CDR3 bases are TGTGCCAGCAGTGCTCGGGACTGGGGTCAAGACACCCAGTAC. The encoded protein is CASSARDWGQDTQY. The whole CDR3 is CASSARDWGQDTQYF.

Comments on this clone: The gene symbols are mouse symbols. The read is 1 residue too short to cover the CDR3 end, so that end is filled in from the germline J gene. V usage is TRBV30 and J usage is TRBJ2-7; D unclear. The CDR3 is made up of 10 amino acids. V dropped 0 bases and J dropped 7 bases, with 4 bases sitting between them. The V gene's germline CDR1 is SQVVS and CDR2 ANEGSEA. The CDR3 is CSSRDGEQYF. The DNA read from the CDR3 is TGTAGTTCTAGAGATGGAGAACAGTAC.

This clone was detected only a few times. Genes and germline are mouse. The CDR3 end is not reached by the read, which stops 1 residue before it; the germline J gene fills it in. The rearrangement links TRBV26 to TRBJ2-7, with D possibly being TRBD1 (5 bases). Per the germline V gene, CDR1 is KGHPV and CDR2 is FQNQEV (reference sequence). The CDR3 is 13 amino acids. V was shortened by 3 bases and J by 2 bases, with 8 bases between the two germline ends. CDR3 protein: CASSLPGTYEQYF. The CDR3 bases that were read are TGTGCCAGCAGTCTTCCAGGGACCTATGAACAGTAC. The variable domain in full, completed from reference TRBV26 and TRBJ2-7, reads NSKVIQTPRYLVKGQGQKAKMRCIPEKGHPVVFWYQQNKNNEFKFLINFQNQEVLQQIDMTEKRFSAECPSNSPCSLEIQSSEAGDSALYLCASSLPGTYEQYFGPGTRLTVL.

This clone is judged medium-sized (0.01 to 0.1%). Each gene name is a mouse one. The read falls 1 residue short of the CDR3 end, and the missing part is taken from the germline J gene. J is TRBJ2-7 and V is TRBV3; D gene uncertain. The V end lost 4 bases, the J end lost 3 bases, and 7 bases lay between the germline ends. Germline loops: CDR1 SNHLY, CDR2 FYNGKV (reference sequence). CDR3 length equals 12 residues. Incomplete CDR3 DNA: TGTGCCAGCAGCTCGGGCCTCTATGAACAGTAC. Its translation is CASSSGLYEQY. The entire CDR3 is CASSSGLYEQYF.

A remark on this clone: Gene names are mouse gene names. The read ends 1 residue shy of where the CDR3 ends; the end is completed using the germline J gene. The chain recombines TRBV26 with TRBJ2-1; TRBD2 matches at 11 bases. The CDR3 contains 15 residues. Unmatched junction bases numbered 3, after V lost 1 base and J lost 7 bases. CDR1 and CDR2 (germline): KGHPV, FQNQEV (reference sequence). The CDR3 region is CASSLWDWGPAEQFF. The CDR3 DNA, read in part, is TGTGCCAGCAGTCTGTGGGACTGGGGGCCCGCTGAGCAGTTC.

Concerning this clone: Gene names are mouse gene names. CDR3: CASSFLGSYEQYF. The CDR3 bases that were read are TGTGCCAGCAGTTTCTTGGGGTCTTATGAACAGTAC. The chain employs TRBV14 and TRBJ2-7; maybe TRBD2 (5 bases). Read sequence stops 1 residue before the CDR3 end, and the germline J gene provides the missing end. This CDR3 has 13 amino acids. Germline CDR1 and CDR2: SGHDT and FRDEAV. V shed 0 bases and J shed 4 bases, with 8 bases lying between them.

Remarks on this clone: Gene names and germline match the mouse. Coverage ceases 1 residue before the CDR3 finishes, and the germline J gene fills in the end. V and J are TRBV15 and TRBJ2-4; TRBD2 matches 10 bases. In germline, CDR1 is SGHND, CDR2 FRSKSL. V lost 2 bases to trimming and J lost 3 bases; unmatched junction nucleotides: 2. CDR3 length equals 15 residues. CDR3 DNA (partial): TGTGCCAGCAGTTTACCTGGGGGGGCGCAAAACACCTTGTAC. It is translated as CASSLPGGAQNTLY. The CDR3 reads in full as CASSLPGGAQNTLYF.

To note about this clone: Gene names are mouse gene names. The read finishes 1 residue shy of the CDR3 end, and the germline J gene is used to complete it. V is TRBV5 and J is TRBJ2-3, with D perhaps being TRBD1 or TRBD2 (5 bases each). The CDR3 is 15 residues long. V dropped 2 bases and J dropped 0 bases, with 9 bases sitting between them. The V gene's germline CDR1 is LGHNA and CDR2 YNLKQL (reference sequence). Partial CDR3 DNA: TGTGCCAGCAGCCAAAAGGGACCGAGTGCAGAAACGCTGTAT. Translating gives CASSQKGPSAETLY. The full CDR3 is CASSQKGPSAETLYF.

Comments on this clone: Each gene name is a mouse one. The read ends 1 residue before the CDR3 terminus; that terminus is restored from the germline J gene. V gene TRBV26 combines with J gene TRBJ1-5, with D possibly being TRBD1 (5 bases). V lost 4 bases and J lost 3, with 7 bases in between. Germline V gene sequence: CDR1 KGHPV, CDR2 FQNQEV (reference sequence). This CDR3 contains 13 residues. The covered CDR3 bases are TGTGCCAGCAGTCGGGGACCCAACCAGGCTCCGCTT. It is translated as CASSRGPNQAPL. The entire CDR3 sequence reads CASSRGPNQAPLF. Together with reference TRBV26 and TRBJ1-5, the CDR3 gives the full variable domain: NSKVIQTPRYLVKGQGQKAKMRCIPEKGHPVVFWYQQNKNNEFKFLINFQNQEVLQQIDMTEKRFSAECPSNSPCSLEIQSSEAGDSALYLCASSRGPNQAPLFGEGTRLSVL.

On this clone itself: Gene names denote mouse genes. The read stops 1 residue short of the end of the CDR3; the missing end is completed from the germline J gene. The chain has TRBV13-2 and TRBJ1-3; D is possibly TRBD1 (5 bases). The V end lost 2 bases, the J end lost 0 bases, and 6 bases lay between the germline ends. Germline V gene sequence: CDR1 NNHNN, CDR2 SYGAGS (reference sequence). This CDR3 spans 14 amino acids. The CDR3: CASGETDSGNTLYF. CDR3 DNA (partial): TGTGCCAGCGGTGAGACAGATTCTGGAAATACGCTCTAT.

This clone is medium-sized by share. The gene symbols are mouse symbols. Coverage ceases 1 residue before the CDR3 finishes, and the germline J gene fills in the end. The chain recombines TRBV14 with TRBJ1-3; unclear D gene. CDR1 and CDR2 (germline): SGHDT, FRDEAV. Trimming took off 4 bases at V and 3 bases at J, with 5 bases between the two ends. There are 12 residues in the CDR3. Partial CDR3 DNA: TGTGCCAGCAGTCTGGATGGAAATACGCTCTAT. Amino acids: CASSLDGNTLY. Given in full, the CDR3 is CASSLDGNTLYF.